What follows is one T cell receptor beta chain and its context. Its antigen is currently unknown. Assay: immunoSEQ multiplex PCR; the TCRdb copy retains only in-frame clones and omits some. The sample carries 110,000 or so clones, about 91% recorded once. Per the germline V gene, CDR1 is MNHEY and CDR2 is SVGAGI. The CDR3 covers 16 residues. The V gene lost 0 bases and the J gene lost 1 base, with 12 bases spanning the gap. This entry is derived from a study of T cell responses to AZD1222 COVID-19 vaccine. General study points: Reportedly, nearly half the spike-specific TCRs target unmutated variant regions.

This TCR was recovered from an adult who received the AZD1222 COVID-19 vaccine. This chain connects TRBV6-5 to TRBJ1-2; TRBD1 is a possible D gene (6 bases). Sequences were derived from peripheral blood, sampled 28 days after the second AZD1222 dose. The CDR3 is CASSYSGQGNNYGYTF. DNA of the CDR3: TGTGCCAGCAGTTACTCGGGGCAGGGGAATAACTATGGCTACACCTTC.